The sequence of this T cell receptor (beta chain) was determined in a study of blood T cell repertoires in COVID-19. For the study at large: Specimens from acute and convalescent COVID-19 originated in the United States, Italy and Spain. PBMCs, B-cell-depleted T cells, or T cells provided the cDNA or gDNA that made up the material.

Enrolled through a virtual design, the participants were between about 18 and 89 years of age and came from approximately 25 US areas. Cohort 3 recovered donors had two negative PCRs, clearance, or symptom resolution. The CDR3 runs to 11 residues. V lost 6 bases and J 8 bases, leaving 7 bases between the germline ends. Profiled with immunoSEQ multiplex PCR; TCRdb holds only in-frame clones, not every one. This table has a few hundred thousand clones, about 90% appearing once. The V and J genes are TRBV12-3 or TRBV12-4 and TRBJ1-4; D not resolved. The sample taken for sequencing was PBMCs or T cells enriched from blood (not recorded which). The sequence was obtained from a man aged 18 to 29 who had recovered from COVID-19. CDR3 in amino acids: CASRVGEKLFF. The CDR3 DNA follows: TGTGCCAGCAGGGTCGGGGAAAAACTGTTTTTT.